These 17 T cell receptor beta chains share one sample of origin, sequenced in a study of response to subunit inactivated influenza vaccine (dated by TCRdb to between 2017 and 2018). Libraries were prepared through RT-PCR. Sequencer: Illumina HiSeq 2500. The public reads were run again by TCRdb, first through fastp at Q25 and then through MiXCR, and only productive beta chains were kept. Rows are unified per CDR3 protein, each entry keeping the most common DNA and genes. This sample has hundreds of thousands of distinct CDR3 sequences in its table, and around 8% of those were observed once. The top ten constitute 13% of the sample. Sample: PBMCs from blood, taken less than 30 months after vaccination. These receptor sequences come from a man between 45 and 75 years old who received an inactivated influenza vaccine. Donor details come from another sample of the same person, matched by shared clones.

For this clonotype: This could be a read error, since a much larger clone is one nucleotide away. This chain links TRBV12-3 or TRBV12-4 with TRBJ1-5; unclear D gene. The CDR3 is 13 residues long. The CDR3 sequence: CASRTGSNEPQHF. Here the CDR3 DNA reads TGTGCCAGCAGGACGGGTAGCAATGAGCCCCAGCATTTT.

V is TRBV5-1 and J is TRBJ2-2; tentatively, D is TRBD2 (6 bases). V was pared by 2 bases and J by 7 bases, with 12 bases between. Germline-derived CDR1 and CDR2 are SGHRS and YFSETQ. This CDR3 region has 14 residues. The CDR3 DNA sequence: TGCGCCAGCAGCTTCCAGGGAGGCAACGGGGAGCTGTTTTTT. Translation: CASSFQGGNGELFF.

This clonotype has a handful of counts. The rearrangement links TRBV12-3 or TRBV12-4 to TRBJ2-1, with TRBD2 as a possible D gene (6 bases). With 5 bases removed from V and 2 bases from J, the gap between germline ends came to 10 bases. The CDR3 covers 14 residues. CDR3 coding DNA: TGTGCCAGCAGTGGAGGGATGACCTACAATGAGCAGTTCTTC. Translated, it gives CASSGGMTYNEQFF.

This clonotype came up many times. Compared with germline, one end of the junction differs, possibly owing to a read error. The V call is TRBV11-2, the J call TRBJ2-1; no definite D call. This CDR3 is 11 amino acids long. CDR1 is SGHAT, CDR2 FQNNGV, per germline. The CDR3 DNA reads as TGTGCCAGCAGCTCCTTCAATGAGCAGTTCTTC. Its protein product is CASSSFNEQFF.

The gene calls are TRBV4-3 and TRBJ2-3; a possible D gene is TRBD1 (6 bases). V dropped 0 bases and J dropped 5 bases, with 6 bases sitting between them. Germline loops: CDR1 LGHNA, CDR2 YSLEER. The CDR3 has 13 amino acids. CDR3 DNA: TGCGCCAGCAGCCAAGAAGGGGGAGATACGCAGTATTTT. This encodes CASSQEGGDTQYF.

The chain recombines TRBV5-1 with TRBJ2-7; 9 bases line up with TRBD1. The CDR3 length is 16 residues. Germline loops: CDR1 SGHRS, CDR2 YFSETQ. Losses at the gene ends were 4 bases for V and 4 bases for J; bases not matched to a gene: 12. The CDR3 spells CASSALMGQGGYEQYF. DNA of the CDR3: TGCGCCAGCAGCGCTTTAATGGGACAGGGAGGATACGAGCAGTACTTC.

This clonotype was seen ten or more times. The chain carries TRBV3-1 and TRBJ2-7, with TRBD2 matching 7 bases. The CDR3 runs 13 residues. The V and J ends lost 2 bases and 6 bases, in that order; junction bases with no gene match: 4. Germline CDR1 reads LGHDT; CDR2 reads YNNKEL (reference sequence). CDR3 in DNA: TGTGCCAGCAGCCAAAGGACTAGTCGCGAGCAGTACTTC. It codes for CASSQRTSREQYF.

The chain joins TRBV5-6 to TRBJ2-7; a possible D gene is TRBD1 (5 bases). Germline CDR1 is SGHDT and CDR2 is YYEEEE. The CDR3 spans 13 residues. V lost 3 bases and J 3 bases, leaving 10 bases between the germline ends. CDR3 sequence (DNA): TGTGCCAGCAGCTGGACAAACCACTACGAGCAGTACTTC. This codes for CASSWTNHYEQYF.

The V gene is TRBV5-5, the J gene TRBJ1-2; 9 nucleotides line up with TRBD1. The germline V gene has CDR1 SGHKS and CDR2 YYEKEE (reference sequence). The CDR3 totals 16 residues. The V and J ends lost 0 bases and 8 bases, in that order; junction bases with no gene match: 11. The DNA for the CDR3 is TGTGCCAGCAGCTTGGAAAGCTGGGACAGGGTGCGGGGCTACACCTTC. Its translation is CASSLESWDRVRGYTF.

The DNA of the CDR3 is TGTGCCAGTAGTATTTTCGGGACCCGAGGACGCCAAGAGACCCAGTACTTC. Translated: CASSIFGTRGRQETQYF. The rearrangement links TRBV19 to TRBJ2-5; either TRBD1 or TRBD2 may fit D (5 bases each). V lost 3 bases, J lost 1 base, and 18 bases lay in between. Germline CDR1 is LNHDA and CDR2 is SQIVND (reference sequence). The CDR3 is 17 residues long.

This clonotype was counted a few times. The V call is TRBV2, the J call TRBJ2-5; a possible D gene is TRBD2 (6 bases). V was cut by 4 bases and J by 5 bases, with 14 bases left in between. The CDR3 consists of 14 residues. Germline CDR1 reads SNHLY; CDR2 reads FYNNEI. Here the CDR3 reads CASSGGSGRETQYF. The CDR3 nucleotides are TGTGCCAGCAGTGGAGGCTCAGGGAGGGAGACCCAGTACTTC.

This clonotype came up a few times. The chain is built from TRBV20-1 and TRBJ2-1, with 13 bases identical to TRBD2. The germline CDR1 and CDR2 sequences are DFQATT and SNEGSKA (reference sequence). The CDR3 runs 15 residues. V trimming: 5 bases; J trimming: 10 bases; junction bases outside the gene matches: 11. The CDR3 sequence is CSAETGLAGNDEQFF. The CDR3 region has the DNA TGCAGTGCTGAAACGGGACTAGCGGGAAATGACGAGCAGTTCTTC.

This clonotype showed up just a few times. This chain uses TRBV7-2 with TRBJ2-7, with D hard to call. CDR1 SGHTA and CDR2 FQGNSA come from the germline V gene. The ends were cut back, 5 bases at V and 0 bases at J, with 8 bases in the middle. This CDR3 has 13 amino acids. The CDR3 DNA reads as TGTGCCAGCAGCCCTGACAACTCCTACGAGCAGTACTTC. Amino acid sequence: CASSPDNSYEQYF.

The J gene is TRBJ2-2, the V gene TRBV5-1; 7 bases line up with TRBD1. Germline CDR1 SGHRS, CDR2 YFSETQ. The CDR3 is 17 amino acids. Germline trimming cut 4 bases from V and 4 bases from J; bases unmatched to any gene: 13. CDR3 sequence (DNA): TGCGCCAGCAGCCCCTCCGGGACAGCCTTCTCCACCGGGGAGCTGTTTTTT. The encoded protein is CASSPSGTAFSTGELFF.

This clonotype was detected a few times. The chain has TRBV20-1 and TRBJ1-2; 9 bases match TRBD1. With V trimmed by 5 bases and J by 2 bases, 6 bases remained unmatched. CDR3 length equals 14 residues. Per germline, CDR1 DFQATT and CDR2 SNEGSKA (reference sequence). The CDR3: CSAYPGTGNYGYTF. CDR3 in DNA: TGCAGTGCTTACCCCGGGACAGGGAACTATGGCTACACCTTC.

This clonotype turned up a few times. V usage is TRBV7-9 and J usage is TRBJ1-3; 8 bases line up with TRBD1. The J segment lost 3 bases and the V segment lost 2 bases, leaving 3 bases of the junction unmatched. Per the germline V gene, CDR1 is SEHNR and CDR2 is FQNEAQ (reference sequence). This CDR3 contains 15 residues. This CDR3 reads CASSLFDRGGNTIYF. The CDR3 region has the DNA TGTGCCAGCAGCTTATTCGACAGGGGTGGAAACACCATATATTTT.

This clonotype was observed at least ten times. The genes are TRBV3-1 and TRBJ2-3; D remains unclear. V was clipped by 4 bases and J by 1 base, with 6 bases between them. The CDR3 extends over 13 amino acids. Germline values: CDR1 LGHDT, CDR2 YNNKEL (reference sequence). The CDR3 is CASSPDRTDTQYF. CDR3 nucleotides: TGTGCCAGCAGCCCTGACCGCACAGATACGCAGTATTTT.